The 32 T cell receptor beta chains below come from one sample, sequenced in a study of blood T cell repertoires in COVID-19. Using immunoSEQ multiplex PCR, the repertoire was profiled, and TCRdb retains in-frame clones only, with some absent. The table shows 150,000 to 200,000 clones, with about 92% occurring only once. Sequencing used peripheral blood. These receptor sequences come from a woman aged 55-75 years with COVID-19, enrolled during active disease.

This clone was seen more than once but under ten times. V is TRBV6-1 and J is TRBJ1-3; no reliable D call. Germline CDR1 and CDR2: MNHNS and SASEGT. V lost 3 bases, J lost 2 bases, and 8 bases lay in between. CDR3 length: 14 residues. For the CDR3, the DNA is TGTGCCAGCAGTGACCAGGTCCCTGGAAACACCATATATTTT. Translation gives CASSDQVPGNTIYF.

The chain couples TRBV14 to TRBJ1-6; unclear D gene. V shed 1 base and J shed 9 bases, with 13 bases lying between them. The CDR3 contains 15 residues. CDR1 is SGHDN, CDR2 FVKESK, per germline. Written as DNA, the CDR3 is TGTGCCAGCAGCCAAGGGCTGGGTTCAGGTTCACCCCTCCACTTT. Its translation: CASSQGLGSGSPLHF.

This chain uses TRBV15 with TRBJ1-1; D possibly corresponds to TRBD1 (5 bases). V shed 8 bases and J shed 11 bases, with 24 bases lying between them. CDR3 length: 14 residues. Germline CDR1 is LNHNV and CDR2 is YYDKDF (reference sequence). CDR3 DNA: TGTGCCACCGGGGAGGGGCAGGGCCTCAACGGGGCTTTCTTT. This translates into CATGEGQGLNGAFF.

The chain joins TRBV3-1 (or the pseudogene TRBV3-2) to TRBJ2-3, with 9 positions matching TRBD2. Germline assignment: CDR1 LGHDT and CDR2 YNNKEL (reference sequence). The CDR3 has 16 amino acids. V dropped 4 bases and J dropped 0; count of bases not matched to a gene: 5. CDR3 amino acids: CASSPLAGGSTDTQYF. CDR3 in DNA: TGTGCCAGCAGCCCCCTGGCGGGGGGGAGCACAGATACGCAGTATTTT.

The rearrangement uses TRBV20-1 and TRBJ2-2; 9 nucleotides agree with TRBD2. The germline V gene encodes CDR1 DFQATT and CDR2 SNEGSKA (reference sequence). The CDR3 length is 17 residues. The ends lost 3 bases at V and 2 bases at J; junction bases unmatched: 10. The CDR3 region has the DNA TGCAGTGCTAGTGGGGATCTTAGCGGGGGTAACACCGGGGAGCTGTTTTTT. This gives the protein CSASGDLSGGNTGELFF.

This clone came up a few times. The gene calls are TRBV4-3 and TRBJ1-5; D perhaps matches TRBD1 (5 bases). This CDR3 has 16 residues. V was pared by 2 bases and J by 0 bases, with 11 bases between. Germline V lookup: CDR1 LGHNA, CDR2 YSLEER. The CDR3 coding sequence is TGCGCCAGCAGCCAACGCAGGGAGGGTAGCAATCAGCCCCAGCATTTT. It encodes CASSQRREGSNQPQHF.

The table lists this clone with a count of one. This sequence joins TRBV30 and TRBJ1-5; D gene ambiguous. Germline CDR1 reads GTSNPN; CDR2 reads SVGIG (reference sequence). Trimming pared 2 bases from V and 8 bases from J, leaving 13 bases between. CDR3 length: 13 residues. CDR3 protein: CAWSMGIEEPQHF. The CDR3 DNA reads TGTGCCTGGAGTATGGGTATTGAGGAGCCCCAGCATTTT.

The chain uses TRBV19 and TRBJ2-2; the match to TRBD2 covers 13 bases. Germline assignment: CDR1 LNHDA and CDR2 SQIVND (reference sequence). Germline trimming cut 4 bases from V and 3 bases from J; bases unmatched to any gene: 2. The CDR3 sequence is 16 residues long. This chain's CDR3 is CASSKTSGGYTGELFF. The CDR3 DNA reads TGTGCCAGTAGTAAGACTAGCGGGGGGTACACCGGGGAGCTGTTTTTT.

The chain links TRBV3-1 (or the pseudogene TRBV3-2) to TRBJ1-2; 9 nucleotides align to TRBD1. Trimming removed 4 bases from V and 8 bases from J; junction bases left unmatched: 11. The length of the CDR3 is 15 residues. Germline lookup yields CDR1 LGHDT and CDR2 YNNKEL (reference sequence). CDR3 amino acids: CASSRAGTGRAGYTF. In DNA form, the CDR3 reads TGTGCCAGCAGCCGGGCCGGGACAGGGAGGGCGGGCTACACCTTC.

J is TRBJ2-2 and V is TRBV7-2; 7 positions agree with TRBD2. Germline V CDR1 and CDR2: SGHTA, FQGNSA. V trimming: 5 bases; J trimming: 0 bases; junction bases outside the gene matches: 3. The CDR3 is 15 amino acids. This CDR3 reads CASSQSGTNTGELFF. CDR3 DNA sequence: TGTGCCAGCAGCCAGAGCGGGACGAACACCGGGGAGCTGTTTTTT.

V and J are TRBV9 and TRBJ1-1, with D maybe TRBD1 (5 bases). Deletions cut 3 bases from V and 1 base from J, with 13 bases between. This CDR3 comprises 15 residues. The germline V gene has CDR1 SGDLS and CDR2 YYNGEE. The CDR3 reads CASSGLGQSNTEAFF. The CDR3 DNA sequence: TGTGCCAGCAGCGGCCTGGGGCAGTCGAACACTGAAGCTTTCTTT.

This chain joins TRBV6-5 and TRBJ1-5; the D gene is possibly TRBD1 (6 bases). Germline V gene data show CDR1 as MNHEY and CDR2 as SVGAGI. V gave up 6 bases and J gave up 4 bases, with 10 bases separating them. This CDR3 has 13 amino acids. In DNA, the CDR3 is TGTGCCAGCAGCAACGACAGGAATCAGCCCCAGCATTTT. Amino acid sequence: CASSNDRNQPQHF.

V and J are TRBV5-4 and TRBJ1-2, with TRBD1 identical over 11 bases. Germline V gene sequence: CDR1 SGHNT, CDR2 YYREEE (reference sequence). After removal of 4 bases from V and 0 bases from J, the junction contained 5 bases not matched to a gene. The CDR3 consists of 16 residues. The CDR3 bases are TGTGCCAGCAGCGCGAAGGGACAGGGGGCTAACTATGGCTACACCTTC. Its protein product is CASSAKGQGANYGYTF.

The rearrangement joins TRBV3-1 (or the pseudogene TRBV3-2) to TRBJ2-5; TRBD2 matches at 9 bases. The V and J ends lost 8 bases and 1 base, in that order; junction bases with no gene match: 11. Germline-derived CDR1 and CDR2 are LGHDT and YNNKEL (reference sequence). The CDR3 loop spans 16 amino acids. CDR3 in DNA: TGTGCCAGCGTTAGCGGGGGACCCAATTCCCAAGAGACCCAGTACTTC. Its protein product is CASVSGGPNSQETQYF.

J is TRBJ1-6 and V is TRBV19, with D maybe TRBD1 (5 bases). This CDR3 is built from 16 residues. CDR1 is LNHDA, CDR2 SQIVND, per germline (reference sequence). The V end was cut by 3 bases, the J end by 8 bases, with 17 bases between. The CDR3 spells CASSIGGRGIHSPLHF. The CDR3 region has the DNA TGTGCCAGTAGTATCGGAGGGCGGGGGATACATTCACCCCTCCACTTT.

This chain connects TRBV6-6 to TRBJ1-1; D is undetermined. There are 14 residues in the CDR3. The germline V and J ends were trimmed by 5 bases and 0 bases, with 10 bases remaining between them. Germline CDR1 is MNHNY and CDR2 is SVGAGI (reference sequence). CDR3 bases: TGTGCCAGCAGTGGCCCGGGTTTGAACACTGAAGCTTTCTTT. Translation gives CASSGPGLNTEAFF.

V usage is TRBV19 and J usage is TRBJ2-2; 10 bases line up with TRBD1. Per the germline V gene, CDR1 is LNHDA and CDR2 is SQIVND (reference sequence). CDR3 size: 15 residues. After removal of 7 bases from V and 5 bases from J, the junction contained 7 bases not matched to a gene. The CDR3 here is CASTLQGQGTGELFF. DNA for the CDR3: TGTGCCAGTACCCTACAGGGACAGGGGACCGGGGAGCTGTTTTTT.

The CDR3 DNA reads TGTGCCAGTAGTAACAGCGGGGGGGCCAGAGGCGAGACCCAGTACTTC. It is translated as CASSNSGGARGETQYF. The chain employs TRBV19 and TRBJ2-5; 10 bases match TRBD2. The CDR3 covers 16 residues. J was trimmed by 5 bases and V by 4 bases; bases with no gene match: 10. Germline CDR1 LNHDA, CDR2 SQIVND (reference sequence).

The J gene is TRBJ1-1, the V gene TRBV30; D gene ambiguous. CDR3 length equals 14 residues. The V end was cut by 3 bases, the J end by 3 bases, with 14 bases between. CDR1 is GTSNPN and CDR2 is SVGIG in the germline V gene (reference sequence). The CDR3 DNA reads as TGTGCCTGGAGGGGGAGAATGGCTTACACTGAAGCTTTCTTT. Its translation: CAWRGRMAYTEAFF. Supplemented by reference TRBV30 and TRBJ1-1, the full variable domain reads SQTIHQWPATLVQPVGSPLSLECTVEGTSNPNLYWYRQAAGRGLQLLFYSVGIGQISSEVPQNLSASRPQDRQFILSSKKLLLSDSGFYLCAWRGRMAYTEAFFGQGTRLTVV.

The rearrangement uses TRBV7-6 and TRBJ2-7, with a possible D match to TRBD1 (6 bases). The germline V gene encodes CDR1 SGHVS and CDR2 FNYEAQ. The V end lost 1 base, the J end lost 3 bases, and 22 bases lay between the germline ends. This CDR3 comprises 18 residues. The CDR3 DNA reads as TGTGCCAGCAGCTTAGGAAGTCCGGGACAAGGGAATATCTACGAGCAGTACTTC. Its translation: CASSLGSPGQGNIYEQYF.

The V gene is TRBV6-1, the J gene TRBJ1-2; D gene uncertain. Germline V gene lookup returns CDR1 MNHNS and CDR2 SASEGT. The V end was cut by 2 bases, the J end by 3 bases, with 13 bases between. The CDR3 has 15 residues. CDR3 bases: TGTGCCAGCAGTGAAAGGTTCAGGTCTGACTATGGCTACACCTTC. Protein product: CASSERFRSDYGYTF.

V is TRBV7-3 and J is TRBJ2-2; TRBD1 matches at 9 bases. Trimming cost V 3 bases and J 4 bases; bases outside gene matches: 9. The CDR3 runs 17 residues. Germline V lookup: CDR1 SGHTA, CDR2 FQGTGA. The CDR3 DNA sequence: TGTGCCAGCAGCTTCCTCCCCGGACAGGGGTTCACCGGGGAGCTGTTTTTT. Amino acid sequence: CASSFLPGQGFTGELFF.

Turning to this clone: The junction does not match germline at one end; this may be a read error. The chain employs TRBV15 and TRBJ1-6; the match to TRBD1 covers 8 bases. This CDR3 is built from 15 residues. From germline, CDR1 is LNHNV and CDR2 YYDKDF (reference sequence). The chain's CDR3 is CAISRAGQGSSPLHF. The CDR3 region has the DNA TGTGCCATCAGCAGAGCTGGACAGGGCAGTTCACCCCTCCACTTT.

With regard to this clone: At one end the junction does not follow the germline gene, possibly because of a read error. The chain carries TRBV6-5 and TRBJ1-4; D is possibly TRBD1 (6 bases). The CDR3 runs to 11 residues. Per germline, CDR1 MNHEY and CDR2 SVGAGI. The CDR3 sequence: CASRMGAGLLF. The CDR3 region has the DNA TGTGCCAGCAGGATGGGGGCAGGGTTGCTTTTT.

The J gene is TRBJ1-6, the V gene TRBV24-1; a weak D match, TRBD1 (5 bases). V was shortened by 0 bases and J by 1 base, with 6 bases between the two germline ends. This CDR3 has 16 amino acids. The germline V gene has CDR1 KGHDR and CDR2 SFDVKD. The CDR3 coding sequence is TGTGCCACCAGTGATTTGAAGGGGTCCTATAATTCACCCCTCCACTTT. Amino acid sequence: CATSDLKGSYNSPLHF.

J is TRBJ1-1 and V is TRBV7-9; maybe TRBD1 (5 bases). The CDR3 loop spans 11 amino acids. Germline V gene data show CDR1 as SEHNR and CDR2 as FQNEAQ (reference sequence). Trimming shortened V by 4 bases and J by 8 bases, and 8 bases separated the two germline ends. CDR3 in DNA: TGTGCCAGCAGCTCAAGACAGGAAGCTTTCTTT. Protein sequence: CASSSRQEAFF.

The CDR3 nucleotides read TGTGCCAGTAGTATCTCCCATTACAAGGGGCAGTACTATGGCTACACCTTC. Translated: CASSISHYKGQYYGYTF. V usage is TRBV19 and J usage is TRBJ1-2, with D possibly matching TRBD1 (5 bases). V lost 3 bases and J 3 bases, leaving 20 bases between the germline ends. The CDR3 contains 17 residues. Germline V CDR1 and CDR2: LNHDA, SQIVND (reference sequence).

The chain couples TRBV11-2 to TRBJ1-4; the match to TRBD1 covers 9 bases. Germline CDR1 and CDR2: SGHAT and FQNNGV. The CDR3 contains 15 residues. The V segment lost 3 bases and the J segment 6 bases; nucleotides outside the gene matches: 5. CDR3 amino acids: CASSFTGGLDEKLFF. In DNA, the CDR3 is TGTGCCAGCAGCTTTACAGGGGGCCTTGATGAAAAACTGTTTTTT.

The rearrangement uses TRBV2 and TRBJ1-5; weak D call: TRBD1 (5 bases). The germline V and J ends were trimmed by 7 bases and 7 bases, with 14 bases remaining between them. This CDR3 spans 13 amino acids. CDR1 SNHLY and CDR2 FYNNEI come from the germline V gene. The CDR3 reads CASKWGVQQPQHF. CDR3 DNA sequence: TGTGCCAGCAAGTGGGGGGTACAACAGCCCCAGCATTTT.

CDR3 amino acids: CASSHNSGTSRYNEQFF. The CDR3 coding sequence is TGTGCCAGCAGCCATAACTCTGGGACTAGCCGCTACAATGAGCAGTTCTTC. The chain uses TRBV3-1 (or the pseudogene TRBV3-2) and TRBJ2-1; 9 bases match TRBD2. The CDR3 is made up of 17 amino acids. The germline CDR1 and CDR2 sequences are LGHDT and YNNKEL (reference sequence). V gave up 3 bases and J gave up 3 bases; unmatched junction bases: 9.

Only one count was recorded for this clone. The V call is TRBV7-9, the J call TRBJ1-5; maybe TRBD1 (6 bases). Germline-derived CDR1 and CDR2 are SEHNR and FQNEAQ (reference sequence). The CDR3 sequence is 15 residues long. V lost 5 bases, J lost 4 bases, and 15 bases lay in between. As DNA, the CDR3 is TGTGCCAGCAGCCACCAGGGACAATCAAATCAGCCCCAGCATTTT. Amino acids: CASSHQGQSNQPQHF.

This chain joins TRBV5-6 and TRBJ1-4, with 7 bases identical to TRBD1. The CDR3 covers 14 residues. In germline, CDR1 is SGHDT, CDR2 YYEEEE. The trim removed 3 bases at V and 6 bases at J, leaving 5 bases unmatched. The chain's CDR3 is CASSWDRRDEKLFF. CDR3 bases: TGTGCCAGCAGCTGGGACAGAAGAGATGAAAAACTGTTTTTT.